The source of this T cell receptor beta chain is a study of T cells in pancreatic ductal adenocarcinoma. The repertoire was sequenced with immunoSEQ multiplex PCR; TCRdb's copy has only in-frame clones and lacks some. The data contain 16,000 or so clones, about 90% of them singletons. Germline CDR1 reads SGHTA; CDR2 reads FQGNSA. V lost 6 bases to trimming and J lost 2 bases, with 17 bases between them. This CDR3 comprises 15 residues. No neoadjuvant therapy was given to the selected pancreatic ductal adenocarcinoma patients before their surgery. This TCR was sampled from a human donor with pancreatic ductal adenocarcinoma. The V gene is TRBV7-2, the J gene TRBJ2-7; D perhaps matches TRBD2 (5 bases). Sequenced input: PBMCs. The CDR3 nucleotides read TGTGCCAGCAGTTACGGACTTTCGCCTACCTACGAGCAGTACTTC. Its protein product is CASSYGLSPTYEQYF.